This record concerns one T cell receptor beta chain sequence. One Seattle source followed patients from active infection through their disease course. The CDR3 has 15 residues. V lost 6 bases and J 0 bases, leaving 15 bases between the germline ends. CDR1 and CDR2 (germline): MNHNS, SASEGT. These data come from a study of blood T cell repertoires in COVID-19. Study background: Whether acute or convalescent, the COVID-19 samples came from the United States, Italy and Spain. T cells, B-cell-depleted T cells, or PBMCs provided the cDNA or gDNA that served as material.

In the study's own analysis: The assay estimated nucleated cells by amplifying reference gene primers. Produced via immunoSEQ multiplex PCR; TCRdb's table is partial and in-frame only. V, J and clone size derive from that table, while D and trimming were established from the DNA sequence. The table lists fewer than 100,000 clones, roughly 85% of them singletons. The clonotype comes from a man aged 50-60 years with COVID-19, enrolled during active disease. This chain connects TRBV6-1 to TRBJ2-7; weak D call: TRBD2 (5 bases). Material for sequencing was peripheral blood. CDR3 nucleotides: TGTGCCAGCAGGCGTCCCGGGGAAAGCTCCTACGAGCAGTACTTC. Translating it yields CASRRPGESSYEQYF.